This is a list of T cell receptor beta chains from one sample in a study of blood T cell repertoires in COVID-19. Profiling relied on immunoSEQ multiplex PCR, and the TCRdb table lists in-frame clones only, not all of them. The repertoire holds some 130,000 clones, with 80% to 90% as singletons. Material: peripheral blood. These receptors were obtained from a man aged 55 to 70 with COVID-19, enrolled during active disease. Each CDR3 is given with its conserved first and last residue. A D gene is named only where the DNA matches it firmly. A clone size is listed for some rows: how often the clone was seen (once, few, many), or a class if it is expanded.

V gene	J gene	D gene	clone size	CDR3 protein	CDR3 DNA
TRBV30	TRBJ1-2	NA	few	CAWSHGRYTNYGYTF	TGTGCCTGGAGTCATGGGAGATACACTAACTATGGCTACACCTTC
TRBV7-6	TRBJ2-2	NA	NA	CASSLVVGSGSANTGELFF	TGTGCCAGCAGCTTAGTGGTGGGTAGCGGCTCCGCGAACACCGGGGAGCTGTTTTTT
TRBV5-1	TRBJ1-6	TRBD1	few	CASSLGDRGDSPLHF	TGCGCCAGCAGCTTGGGGGACAGGGGGGACTCACCCCTCCACTTT
TRBV19	TRBJ1-5	TRBD1	NA	CASSAGQGRHQPQHF	TGTGCCAGTAGTGCGGGACAGGGCAGGCATCAGCCCCAGCATTTT
TRBV4-3	TRBJ2-2	TRBD1	once	CASSQDGTGASGELFF	TGCGCCAGCAGCCAAGATGGCACAGGGGCGTCTGGGGAGCTGTTTTTT
TRBV27	TRBJ2-7	TRBD1	NA	CASSSGQGREQYF	TGTGCCAGCAGTTCCGGACAGGGGCGCGAGCAGTACTTC
TRBV29-1	TRBJ1-2	NA	once	CSVETVYGYTF	TGCAGCGTTGAAACGGTCTATGGCTACACCTTC
TRBV7-3	TRBJ2-2	NA	once	CASSLVGGEDTGELFF	TGTGCCAGCAGCTTAGTGGGGGGAGAAGACACCGGGGAGCTGTTTTTT
TRBV5-1	TRBJ2-7	TRBD1	NA	CASSNRQGITYEQYF	TGCGCCAGCAGCAACCGACAGGGGATTACCTACGAGCAGTACTTC
TRBV7-9	TRBJ2-7	NA	NA	CASSFYVGGGSSYEQYF	TGTGCCAGCAGCTTTTACGTAGGCGGGGGCAGCTCCTACGAGCAGTACTTC
TRBV6-1	TRBJ1-2	TRBD1	NA	CASSEPGQGLTYGYTF	TGTGCCAGCAGTGAACCCGGACAGGGCCTCACCTATGGCTACACCTTC
TRBV6-5	TRBJ1-2	NA	NA	CASQAPNYGYTF	TGTGCCAGCCAGGCACCTAACTATGGCTACACCTTC
TRBV4-2	TRBJ1-1	TRBD1	NA	CASSRDSPRWAFF	TGTGCCAGCAGCCGGGACAGTCCGCGGTGGGCTTTCTTT
TRBV18	TRBJ2-3	NA	NA	CASSPQGKVEYF	TGTGCCAGCTCACCCCAGGGGAAGGTGGAGTATTTT
TRBV11-2	TRBJ2-7	NA	NA	CASSLEGVLEQYF	TGTGCCAGCAGCTTAGAAGGGGTCCTCGAGCAGTACTTC
TRBV18	TRBJ1-1	NA	NA	CASTFTGNTEAFF	TGTGCCAGCACATTCACGGGGAACACTGAAGCTTTCTTT
TRBV11-3	TRBJ2-1	NA	NA	CASSLVGPPKNEQFF	TGTGCCAGCAGCTTAGTGGGCCCACCGAAAAATGAGCAGTTCTTC
TRBV29-1	TRBJ1-1	NA	NA	CSVDPGHLNTEAFF	TGCAGCGTTGATCCGGGACACCTGAACACTGAAGCTTTCTTT
TRBV5-5	TRBJ1-2	TRBD1	NA	CASSPEEGADYGYTF	TGTGCCAGCAGCCCGGAGGAGGGGGCTGACTATGGCTACACCTTC
TRBV5-1	TRBJ1-4	NA	NA	CASSYGGSVTNEKLFF	TGCGCCAGCAGCTACGGGGGGTCTGTGACTAATGAAAAACTGTTTTTT
TRBV6-5	TRBJ1-2	TRBD1	NA	CASSYSDRGMGYTF	TGTGCCAGCAGTTACTCGGACAGGGGGATGGGCTACACCTTC
TRBV18	TRBJ2-7	TRBD2	NA	CASSPPSGGRTYEQYF	TGTGCCAGCTCACCCCCTAGCGGGGGCCGAACCTACGAGCAGTACTTC
TRBV5-1	TRBJ2-7	TRBD2	NA	CASSGTSGAYEQYF	TGCGCCAGCAGCGGGACTAGCGGGGCTTACGAGCAGTACTTC
TRBV27	TRBJ1-1	NA	NA	CASSLFRIKTGAEAFF	TGTGCCAGCAGTTTATTCAGGATAAAGACCGGGGCTGAAGCTTTCTTT
TRBV7-6	TRBJ1-5	TRBD1	once	CASSPNRDRVLNQPQHF	TGTGCCAGCAGCCCGAACCGGGACAGGGTATTAAATCAGCCCCAGCATTTT
TRBV3-1/TRBV3-2	TRBJ2-3	NA	NA	CASRGAADTQYF	TGTGCCAGCAGGGGGGCTGCAGATACGCAGTATTTT
TRBV4-3	TRBJ2-1	TRBD2	NA	CASSQVWSGGAHNEQFF	TGCGCCAGCAGCCAAGTTTGGAGCGGGGGGGCCCACAATGAGCAGTTCTTC
TRBV5-1	TRBJ2-7	TRBD2	NA	CASSPEAGAYEQYF	TGCGCCAGCAGCCCCGAGGCGGGAGCCTACGAGCAGTACTTC
TRBV10-1	TRBJ2-5	NA	NA	CASRTVPRETQYF	TGCGCCAGCAGGACAGTCCCCAGGGAGACCCAGTACTTC
TRBV20-1	TRBJ2-7	TRBD2	NA	CSASIGGYEQYF	TGCAGTGCTAGTATCGGGGGGTACGAGCAGTACTTC
TRBV30	TRBJ1-3	NA	NA	CAWGRLFSGNTIYF	TGTGCCTGGGGGAGATTGTTCTCTGGAAACACCATATATTTT